The 14 T cell receptor beta chains presented below share a single source sample, sequenced in a study of blood T cell repertoires in COVID-19. Assay used: immunoSEQ multiplex PCR; TCRdb lists only in-frame clones, some missing. The sample lists roughly 86,000 clones; 60% to 85% were seen once. Sequenced sample: peripheral blood. The receptors were sampled from a man between 50 and 59 years old who had recovered from COVID-19.

This chain uses TRBV5-1 with TRBJ2-7; 7 nucleotides line up with TRBD1. This CDR3 is built from 15 residues. Germline V gene data show CDR1 as SGHRS and CDR2 as YFSETQ. Germline trimming cut 4 bases from V and 2 bases from J; bases unmatched to any gene: 9. The CDR3 region is CASSPRTGITYEQYF. The CDR3 DNA follows: TGCGCCAGCAGCCCAAGGACAGGCATTACCTACGAGCAGTACTTC.

The chain combines TRBV30 with TRBJ1-2; 10 bases fit TRBD1. Trimming cost V 4 bases and J 7 bases; bases outside gene matches: 6. Germline loops: CDR1 GTSNPN, CDR2 SVGIG (reference sequence). The CDR3 totals 13 residues. CDR3 loop: CAWIRDRGSGYTF. Written as DNA, the CDR3 is TGTGCCTGGATCCGGGACAGGGGCTCTGGCTACACCTTC. The whole variable domain, filled in from reference TRBV30 and TRBJ1-2, reads SQTIHQWPATLVQPVGSPLSLECTVEGTSNPNLYWYRQAAGRGLQLLFYSVGIGQISSEVPQNLSASRPQDRQFILSSKKLLLSDSGFYLCAWIRDRGSGYTFGSGTRLTVV.

This clone appeared once. The chain joins TRBV27 to TRBJ1-1; 12 nucleotides agree with TRBD1. The CDR3 is 14 residues long. Germline CDR1 reads MNHEY; CDR2 reads SMNVEV (reference sequence). The V and J ends lost 5 bases and 7 bases, in that order; junction bases with no gene match: 5. The CDR3 bases are TGTGCCAGCAGTCGGGGACAGGGGGCAAATGAAGCTTTCTTT. Encoded protein: CASSRGQGANEAFF.

V gene TRBV15 combines with J gene TRBJ1-4; no firm D call. There are 18 residues in the CDR3. Germline V lookup: CDR1 LNHNV, CDR2 YYDKDF (reference sequence). Trimming cost V 0 bases and J 0 bases, with 14 bases left between them. CDR3: CATSRDRMTRATNEKLFF. The CDR3 coding sequence is TGTGCCACCAGCAGAGATCGGATGACAAGAGCAACTAATGAAAAACTGTTTTTT.

The chain has TRBV7-3 and TRBJ2-3; the D is unclear. The V gene lost 5 bases and the J gene lost 0 bases, with 12 bases spanning the gap. This CDR3 has 15 residues. Per germline, CDR1 SGHTA and CDR2 FQGTGA. CDR3 nucleotides: TGTGCCAGCAGCAAAGGAGTTTCGAGCACAGATACGCAGTATTTT. Protein: CASSKGVSSTDTQYF.

The chain joins TRBV3-1 (or the pseudogene TRBV3-2) to TRBJ2-7, with TRBD1 matching over 7 bases. CDR3 length: 19 amino acids. Trimming removed 3 bases from V and 0 bases from J; junction bases left unmatched: 17. CDR1 is LGHDT and CDR2 is YNNKEL in the germline V gene (reference sequence). The CDR3 protein is CASSHERISRQGFSYEQYF. CDR3 bases: TGTGCCAGCAGCCATGAGAGGATAAGCCGACAGGGATTCTCCTACGAGCAGTACTTC.

This clone has just a few counts. The chain has TRBV6-5 and TRBJ2-2; 8 bases align to TRBD1. The CDR3 is 15 residues long. Germline-derived CDR1 and CDR2 are MNHEY and SVGAGI. J was trimmed by 0 bases and V by 6 bases; bases with no gene match: 3. CDR3: CASRPGQANTGELFF. CDR3 sequence (DNA): TGTGCCAGCAGACCGGGACAGGCGAACACCGGGGAGCTGTTTTTT.

The V call is TRBV9, the J call TRBJ1-2; perhaps TRBD1 as D (5 bases). Germline V gene sequence: CDR1 SGDLS, CDR2 YYNGEE. This CDR3 spans 14 amino acids. V was trimmed by 4 bases and J by 2 bases, leaving 12 bases between them. The CDR3: CASSTSGANYGYTF. As DNA, the CDR3 is TGTGCCAGCAGCACATCTGGGGCCAACTATGGCTACACCTTC. The whole variable domain, filled in from reference TRBV9 and TRBJ1-2, reads DSGVTQTPKHLITATGQRVTLRCSPRSGDLSVYWYQQSLDQGLQFLIQYYNGEERAKGNILERFSAQQFPDLHSELNLSSLELGDSALYFCASSTSGANYGYTFGSGTRLTVV.

The chain couples TRBV9 to TRBJ2-3; 10 nucleotides align to TRBD2. Trimming at V came to 0 bases and at J to 8 bases, leaving 12 bases not matched to a gene. Per germline, CDR1 SGDLS and CDR2 YYNGEE. CDR3 length equals 17 residues. The CDR3 bases are TGTGCCAGCAGCGTAGAATTGGCTAGCGGGGGCCTCGGTACGCAGTATTTT. It codes for CASSVELASGGLGTQYF.

V is TRBV14 and J is TRBJ2-7; the match to TRBD2 covers 7 bases. The CDR3 length is 16 residues. Germline assignment: CDR1 SGHDN and CDR2 FVKESK. After removal of 3 bases from V and 1 base from J, the junction contained 9 bases not matched to a gene. The CDR3 DNA follows: TGTGCCAGCAGCCATAGAGGAGGGAGGGGATCCTACGAGCAGTACTTC. Translated, it gives CASSHRGGRGSYEQYF.

The chain has TRBV5-1 and TRBJ1-1; the match to TRBD1 covers 7 bases. The CDR3 extends over 13 amino acids. CDR1 is SGHRS and CDR2 is YFSETQ in the germline V gene. The ends lost 4 bases at V and 3 bases at J; junction bases unmatched: 3. As DNA, the CDR3 is TGCGCCAGCAGCGCAACAGGGGACACTGAAGCTTTCTTT. Amino acids: CASSATGDTEAFF.

This clone was recorded only once. The chain uses TRBV7-9 and TRBJ2-5, with a possible D match to TRBD1 (6 bases). Trimming stripped 4 bases from V and 2 bases from J, with 11 bases between. CDR3 length: 14 amino acids. The germline V gene encodes CDR1 SEHNR and CDR2 FQNEAQ (reference sequence). Written as DNA, the CDR3 is TGTGCCAGCAGCTCCTGGGACATTCAAGAGACCCAGTACTTC. Amino acid sequence: CASSSWDIQETQYF.

The rearrangement joins TRBV13 to TRBJ2-5; TRBD2 might be the D (6 bases). CDR1 and CDR2 from the germline V gene are PRHDT and FYEKMQ (reference sequence). Trimming took off 1 base at V and 0 bases at J, with 12 bases between the two ends. The CDR3 spans 16 residues. The CDR3: CASSLDRASDQETQYF. The CDR3 DNA sequence: TGTGCCAGCAGCTTAGATCGGGCTAGCGACCAAGAGACCCAGTACTTC.

The chain links TRBV6-5 to TRBJ1-2; 8 nucleotides align to TRBD1. CDR1 is MNHEY and CDR2 is SVGAGI in the germline V gene. The junction had 8 bases not matched to a gene; V was cut back by 0 bases and J by 5 bases. The CDR3 is made up of 16 amino acids. This CDR3 is CASSYSFQGAGYGYTF. The CDR3 DNA reads as TGTGCCAGCAGTTACTCTTTCCAGGGGGCAGGGTATGGCTACACCTTC.